These 20 T cell receptor beta chains were all obtained from the same sample, sequenced in a study of T-cell memory formation after mild COVID-19. TCRdb redid the calling of the 5' RACE reads with MiXCR, one entry per CDR3 protein. The table lists roughly 100,000 distinct CDR3 sequences, around 16% of them singletons. Input material: PBMCs or a T cell subset sorted from them (not recorded which). The receptor set was obtained from a man younger than 35 who had mild COVID-19 (a few samples of this study predate the infection). Cell type and time point are not known.

The table lists this clonotype with a few counts. The genes are TRBV5-1 and TRBJ2-2, with D tentatively TRBD1 (6 bases). Per the germline V gene, CDR1 is SGHRS and CDR2 is YFSETQ. The CDR3 has 17 residues. V lost 1 base and J lost 2, with 15 bases in between. The CDR3 loop is CASSLTPWTANTGELFF. The DNA of the CDR3 is TGCGCCAGCAGCTTGACCCCATGGACAGCCAACACCGGGGAGCTGTTTTTT.

A few counts support this clonotype. V usage is TRBV7-9 and J usage is TRBJ2-5; D perhaps matches TRBD2 (5 bases). The germline gives CDR1 SEHNR, CDR2 FQNEAQ (reference sequence). There are 14 residues in the CDR3. The ends were cut back, 0 bases at V and 1 base at J, with 6 bases in the middle. The CDR3 sequence is CASSLAGVQETQYF. The CDR3 region has the DNA TGTGCCAGCAGCTTAGCCGGGGTCCAAGAGACCCAGTACTTC.

The sample holds a few counts of this clonotype. The genes are TRBV4-3 and TRBJ2-5; D ambiguous. CDR1 is LGHNA and CDR2 is YSLEER in the germline V gene. This CDR3 contains 15 residues. V was clipped by 0 bases and J by 1 base, with 9 bases between them. The CDR3 is CASSQERAVQETQYF. DNA for the CDR3: TGCGCCAGCAGCCAAGAAAGGGCGGTCCAAGAGACCCAGTACTTC.

Only a few counts were recorded for this clonotype. This rearrangement joins TRBV20-1 to TRBJ2-7; 15 positions agree with TRBD2. Germline values: CDR1 DFQATT, CDR2 SNEGSKA (reference sequence). After removal of 0 bases from V and 0 bases from J, the junction contained 9 bases not matched to a gene. The CDR3 is made up of 19 amino acids. The CDR3 coding sequence is TGCAGTGCTAGAGATCGTGGACTAGCGGGGGGGCCGAGCTCCTACGAGCAGTACTTC. Translated, it gives CSARDRGLAGGPSSYEQYF.

The chain carries TRBV5-1 and TRBJ2-7, with D perhaps matching TRBD1 (6 bases). CDR1 and CDR2 (germline): SGHRS, YFSETQ. This CDR3 region has 13 residues. V was pared by 1 base and J by 7 bases, with 12 bases between. The CDR3 loop reads CASSLNRADEQYV. The CDR3 nucleotides read TGCGCCAGCAGCTTGAACAGGGCGGATGAGCAGTACGTC.

The genes are TRBV7-8 and TRBJ2-3, with 10 bases that match TRBD2. The CDR3 covers 18 residues. Per germline, CDR1 SGHVS and CDR2 FQNEAQ. V lost 1 base to trimming and J lost 11 bases; unmatched junction nucleotides: 18. The CDR3 DNA is TGTGCCAGCAGCTTAGGGGACCGGGGGCTAGCGGGGGCCCTTAGGCAGTATTTT. Amino acid sequence: CASSLGDRGLAGALRQYF.

The CDR3 spells CASRGQPQHF. The CDR3, as DNA: TGTGCCAGCAGGGGCCAGCCCCAGCATTTT. The chain recombines TRBV25-1 with TRBJ1-5, with D hard to call. V gave up 6 bases and J gave up 7 bases, with 4 bases separating them. Germline lookup yields CDR1 MGHDK and CDR2 SYGVNS. The CDR3 spans 10 residues.

This clonotype turned up a few times. The genes are TRBV4-2 and TRBJ2-7, with 10 bases identical to TRBD2. Germline V lookup: CDR1 LGHNA, CDR2 YNFKEQ. The ends lost 5 bases at V and 4 bases at J; junction bases unmatched: 17. The CDR3 runs 18 residues. The DNA of the CDR3 is TGTGCCAGCAGCTCCCTAGCGGGGGAGTCCCCTACAATTTACGAGCAGTACTTC. Translated: CASSSLAGESPTIYEQYF.

This clonotype was observed at least ten times. The chain joins TRBV5-1 to TRBJ2-3, with D perhaps TRBD2 (5 bases). The CDR3 covers 15 residues. The ends were cut back, 0 bases at V and 3 bases at J, with 11 bases in the middle. The V gene's germline CDR1 is SGHRS and CDR2 YFSETQ. The CDR3 nucleotides are TGCGCCAGCAGCTTGGGATTTGCGGGTACAGATACGCAGTATTTT. Amino acids: CASSLGFAGTDTQYF.

This clonotype was found a few times. This CDR3 reads CASSSRRGTGELFF. The CDR3 region has the DNA TGTGCCAGCAGCTCGAGACGGGGCACCGGGGAGCTGTTTTTT. The chain links TRBV7-2 to TRBJ2-2; possibly TRBD2 for D (5 bases). Germline V gene data show CDR1 as SGHTA and CDR2 as FQGNSA. The CDR3 spans 14 residues. Trimming took off 4 bases at V and 4 bases at J, with 10 bases between the two ends.

There are a few counts of this clonotype. The rearrangement links TRBV6-6 to TRBJ2-3; 7 bases agree with TRBD1. The CDR3 totals 14 residues. V was pared by 4 bases and J by 6 bases, with 7 bases of the junction left unmatched. The germline gives CDR1 MNHNY, CDR2 SVGAGI (reference sequence). The CDR3 sequence: CASSSPGQQDTQYF. The CDR3 DNA follows: TGTGCCAGCAGTTCTCCGGGACAGCAGGATACGCAGTATTTT.

This clonotype was seen a few times. This chain links TRBV19 with TRBJ2-7; the match to TRBD1 covers 7 bases. The CDR3 is 19 residues long. Germline CDR1 and CDR2: LNHDA and SQIVND (reference sequence). With 6 bases clipped from V and 0 bases from J, the junction kept 20 bases outside the gene matches. Here the CDR3 reads CASSQQPALGQPRSYEQYF. CDR3 sequence (DNA): TGTGCCAGTAGCCAACAACCCGCCCTGGGACAGCCTCGCTCCTACGAGCAGTACTTC.

The chain carries TRBV20-1 and TRBJ1-2; 8 bases are shared with TRBD1. V shed 6 bases and J 7 bases; nucleotides not matched to a gene: 13. Germline V gene sequence: CDR1 DFQATT, CDR2 SNEGSKA (reference sequence). This CDR3 has 14 amino acids. CDR3 sequence reads: CSARTGSPSVGYTF. In DNA form, the CDR3 reads TGCAGTGCCAGGACAGGGAGTCCTTCTGTTGGCTACACCTTC.

This clonotype was seen ten or more times. The chain recombines TRBV11-2 with TRBJ1-4; D gene uncertain. V lost 3 bases and J 2 bases, leaving 7 bases between the germline ends. The length of the CDR3 is 14 residues. The V gene's germline CDR1 is SGHAT and CDR2 FQNNGV. CDR3 amino acids: CASSFVGTNEKLFF. DNA for the CDR3: TGTGCCAGCAGCTTCGTGGGGACTAATGAAAAACTGTTTTTT.

The genes are TRBV7-3 and TRBJ2-3; 8 bases fit TRBD2. Trimming at V came to 2 bases and at J to 2 bases, leaving 6 bases not matched to a gene. CDR1 and CDR2 from the germline V gene are SGHTA and FQGTGA. The CDR3 has 16 amino acids. The CDR3 DNA reads TGTGCCAGCAGCTTAGCAACCGGGGGGGCCACAGATACGCAGTATTTT. It translates to CASSLATGGATDTQYF.

This chain connects TRBV7-6 to TRBJ2-6; perhaps TRBD2 as D (5 bases). This CDR3 contains 15 residues. The germline V gene encodes CDR1 SGHVS and CDR2 FNYEAQ. The V and J ends lost 1 base and 7 bases respectively, with 11 bases between them. CDR3 in DNA: TGTGCCAGCAGCTTAGTAGCGCTCGGAGCCAACGTCCTGACTTTC. Protein: CASSLVALGANVLTF.

The chain employs TRBV5-1 and TRBJ2-7; D perhaps matches TRBD1 (6 bases). There are 15 residues in the CDR3. V was cut by 4 bases and J by 3 bases, with 17 bases left in between. Germline V gene data show CDR1 as SGHRS and CDR2 as YFSETQ. The CDR3 loop is CASSGETGPGYEQYF. For the CDR3, the DNA is TGCGCCAGCAGCGGGGAGACAGGTCCGGGCTACGAGCAGTACTTC.

This chain connects TRBV7-9 to TRBJ1-2; D gene uncertain. The CDR3 is 13 residues long. Between the trimmed V and J ends, which lost 5 bases and 4 bases, there was a span of 11 bases. Germline-derived CDR1 and CDR2 are SEHNR and FQNEAQ (reference sequence). In DNA form, the CDR3 reads TGTGCCAGCAGCGCCACAGTTCTCTATGGCTACACCTTC. As protein: CASSATVLYGYTF.

This clonotype has a handful of counts. The chain recombines TRBV4-1 with TRBJ1-1; D unclear. This CDR3 has 17 residues. Germline CDR1 is MGHRA and CDR2 is YSYEKL. With 1 base removed from V and 5 bases from J, the gap between germline ends came to 20 bases. CDR3 DNA sequence: TGCGCCAGCAGCCAAGTCCTTGGAACGGTTTTTCGGACTGAAGCTTTCTTT. Translation gives CASSQVLGTVFRTEAFF.

This clonotype was recorded a few times. CDR3 loop: CASSFEGVIRGYTF. CDR3 nucleotide sequence: TGTGCCAGCAGTTTCGAGGGGGTGATTAGAGGCTACACCTTC. The rearrangement uses TRBV12-3 or TRBV12-4 and TRBJ1-2; TRBD1 might be the D (6 bases). Trimming removed 3 bases at V and 8 bases at J, with 16 bases between. CDR3 length: 14 amino acids.